This T cell receptor (beta chain) was captured by sequencing in a study of blood T cell repertoires in COVID-19. Study in general: Samples of COVID-19 (acute and convalescent) were obtained from the United States, Italy and Spain. PBMCs, B-cell-depleted T cells, or T cells provided the cDNA or gDNA that made up the material.

Trimming took 3 bases from V and 6 from J; bases not matched to a gene: 1. Per germline, CDR1 LNHNV and CDR2 YYDKDF (reference sequence). The CDR3 covers 13 residues. As handled by the study authors: Reference gene primer amplification gave nucleated cell count estimates. Libraries were prepared by immunoSEQ multiplex PCR; TCRdb keeps only in-frame clonotypes and omits some of them. V, J and clone size are taken as reported in that table, and D and trimming were inferred from the DNA itself. Here the sample spans 250,000 to 400,000 clones, around 87% being singletons. Sequenced sample: peripheral blood. The TCR sequence derives from a man over 45 with active or convalescent COVID-19. This chain joins TRBV15 and TRBJ1-4, with 7 bases fitting TRBD1. CDR3 sequence reads: CATSRGTDEKLFF. The CDR3 DNA sequence: TGTGCCACCAGCAGGGGGACAGATGAAAAACTGTTTTTT.